These 20 T cell receptor beta chains originate from one sample sequenced in a study of T cells expressing NK-cell markers. After re-calling the 5' RACE reads, TCRdb lists one entry per CDR3 protein, DNA absent. The sample has about 160,000 distinct CDR3 sequences; the top ten hold about 19%. The sequencing input was blood T cells: a sorted CD56 or NKG2C T cell subset, CD4+ or CD8+ T cells, or bulk PBMC T cells (not recorded which). These receptors all stem from a man aged 18 to 69 in good health.

The CDR3 is CATLKAEGGYSSYEQYF. The chain employs TRBV10-3 and TRBJ2-7; TCRdb designates TRBD1, a call that cannot be tested without DNA. CDR1 is ENHRY, CDR2 SYGVKD, per germline. This CDR3 region has 17 residues.

V usage is TRBV5-1 and J usage is TRBJ1-4; as DNA is missing, the TRBD1 call by TCRdb cannot be tested. CDR3 length: 18 residues. CDR1 is SGHRS, CDR2 YFSETQ, per germline. The chain's CDR3 is CASSLVGWGETQREKLFF. Full variable domain (missing parts from reference TRBV5-1 and TRBJ1-4): KAGVTQTPRYLIKTRGQQVTLSCSPISGHRSVSWYQQTPGQGLQFLFEYFSETQRNKGNFPGRFSGRQFSNSRSEMNVSTLELGDSALYLCASSLVGWGETQREKLFFGSGTQLSVL.

The rearrangement uses TRBV6-1 and TRBJ1-1; with no DNA, the TCRdb D assignment of TRBD1 cannot be verified. Germline V gives CDR1 MNHNS, CDR2 SASEGT. There are 15 residues in the CDR3. The CDR3 is CASGPGTALYTEAFF.

CDR3 region: CASSYSTAYEQYF. The chain joins TRBV6-6 to TRBJ2-7. The CDR3 totals 13 residues. The germline CDR1 and CDR2 sequences are MNHNY and SVGAGI (reference sequence).

V gene TRBV19 combines with J gene TRBJ2-1; TCRdb's D call, TRBD1, is unchecked because there is no DNA. Germline values: CDR1 LNHDA, CDR2 SQIVND (reference sequence). The CDR3 extends over 14 amino acids. This CDR3 reads CASAPARGLYEQFF.

The CDR3 protein is CSVTGTGSETQYF. The chain couples TRBV29-1 to TRBJ2-5; TCRdb returns TRBD1, unconfirmable since there is no DNA. There are 13 residues in the CDR3. Germline lookup yields CDR1 SQVTM and CDR2 ANQGSEA.

The chain is built from TRBV7-7 and TRBJ2-7. Germline V gives CDR1 SSHAT, CDR2 FNYEAQ (reference sequence). CDR3 size: 13 residues. The CDR3 region is CASSLTSSYEQYF.

The genes are TRBV5-5 and TRBJ2-3; with no DNA, the TCRdb D assignment of TRBD1 cannot be verified. The CDR3 is made up of 18 amino acids. Germline CDR1 is SGHKS and CDR2 is YYEKEE (reference sequence). This CDR3 is CAISRDRVIYGATDTQYF.

The chain is built from TRBV15 and TRBJ1-2; the TRBD1 assignment by TCRdb is unverifiable without DNA. This CDR3 comprises 16 residues. Looked up from germline, CDR1 is LNHNV and CDR2 is YYDKDF (reference sequence). The CDR3 sequence is CATSSEKGTGNYGYTF. Full variable domain (missing parts from reference TRBV15 and TRBJ1-2): DAMVIQNPRYQVTQFGKPVTLSCSQTLNHNVMYWYQQKSSQAPKLLFHYYDKDFNNEADTPDNFQSRRPNTSFCFLDIRSPGLGDTAMYLCATSSEKGTGNYGYTFGSGTRLTVV.

The V and J genes are TRBV6-1 and TRBJ2-1. CDR3 size: 14 residues. Germline V gene lookup returns CDR1 MNHNS and CDR2 SASEGT. The CDR3 is CASSGRYSYNEQFF.

The genes are TRBV2 and TRBJ1-4; TCRdb's assignment of TRBD1 cannot be checked, as there is no DNA. The CDR3 has 16 amino acids. Germline V gene data show CDR1 as SNHLY and CDR2 as FYNNEI. Here the CDR3 reads CASSGAWTSRDEKLFF. The full variable domain, its missing parts supplied by reference TRBV2 and TRBJ1-4, is EPEVTQTPSHQVTQMGQEVILRCVPISNHLYFYWYRQILGQKVEFLVSFYNNEISEKSEIFDDQFSVERPDGSNFTLKIRSTKLEDSAMYFCASSGAWTSRDEKLFFGSGTQLSVL.

This sequence joins TRBV6-1 and TRBJ2-7. This CDR3 spans 16 amino acids. Germline V gene lookup returns CDR1 MNHNS and CDR2 SASEGT. The CDR3: CASSEESWGGSYEQYF.

The chain combines TRBV15 with TRBJ1-5; TCRdb reports TRBD1, a call that lacks DNA to check it against. The CDR3 is 16 amino acids. Germline values: CDR1 LNHNV, CDR2 YYDKDF (reference sequence). Here the CDR3 reads CATSRGIQGGNQPQHF. The entire variable domain, with the rest obtained from reference TRBV15 and TRBJ1-5, is as follows: DAMVIQNPRYQVTQFGKPVTLSCSQTLNHNVMYWYQQKSSQAPKLLFHYYDKDFNNEADTPDNFQSRRPNTSFCFLDIRSPGLGDTAMYLCATSRGIQGGNQPQHFGDGTRLSIL.

The genes are TRBV11-3 and TRBJ1-1; TCRdb proposes TRBD1, but this gene call is untestable without DNA. The CDR3 runs to 18 residues. Germline CDR1 is SGHNT and CDR2 is YENEEA. The CDR3 protein is CASSLGPGQWIMNTEAFF.

This sequence joins TRBV7-9 and TRBJ2-5; the D gene TCRdb calls, TRBD1, cannot be checked with no DNA. The CDR3 is 14 amino acids. CDR1 is SEHNR and CDR2 is FQNEAQ in the germline V gene (reference sequence). The CDR3 loop reads CASSSDREKETQYF.

The J gene is TRBJ2-5, the V gene TRBV11-2; as DNA is missing, the TRBD2 call by TCRdb cannot be tested. CDR1 is SGHAT, CDR2 FQNNGV, per germline. There are 15 residues in the CDR3. The CDR3 is CASSPGLRQQETQYF.

The V gene is TRBV27, the J gene TRBJ2-5; TCRdb gives TRBD1 as the D gene, but with no DNA this cannot be confirmed. CDR1 MNHEY and CDR2 SMNVEV come from the germline V gene (reference sequence). This CDR3 has 19 residues. The CDR3 sequence: CASSPIPIHGQGAGETQYF.

The chain links TRBV9 to TRBJ2-5; absent DNA, TCRdb's TRBD1 call cannot be checked. Germline lookup yields CDR1 SGDLS and CDR2 YYNGEE. The length of the CDR3 is 15 residues. The CDR3 spells CASSPPEGNGETQYF.

The rearrangement joins TRBV2 to TRBJ2-1. The length of the CDR3 is 14 residues. Germline V CDR1 and CDR2: SNHLY, FYNNEI. The CDR3 reads CASSVATDYNEQFF.

This chain uses TRBV7-2 with TRBJ1-5; TCRdb selects TRBD1, and the lack of DNA leaves this call unchecked. The CDR3 totals 15 residues. From germline, CDR1 is SGHTA and CDR2 FQGNSA. CDR3 loop: CASSWGPNSNQPQHF.